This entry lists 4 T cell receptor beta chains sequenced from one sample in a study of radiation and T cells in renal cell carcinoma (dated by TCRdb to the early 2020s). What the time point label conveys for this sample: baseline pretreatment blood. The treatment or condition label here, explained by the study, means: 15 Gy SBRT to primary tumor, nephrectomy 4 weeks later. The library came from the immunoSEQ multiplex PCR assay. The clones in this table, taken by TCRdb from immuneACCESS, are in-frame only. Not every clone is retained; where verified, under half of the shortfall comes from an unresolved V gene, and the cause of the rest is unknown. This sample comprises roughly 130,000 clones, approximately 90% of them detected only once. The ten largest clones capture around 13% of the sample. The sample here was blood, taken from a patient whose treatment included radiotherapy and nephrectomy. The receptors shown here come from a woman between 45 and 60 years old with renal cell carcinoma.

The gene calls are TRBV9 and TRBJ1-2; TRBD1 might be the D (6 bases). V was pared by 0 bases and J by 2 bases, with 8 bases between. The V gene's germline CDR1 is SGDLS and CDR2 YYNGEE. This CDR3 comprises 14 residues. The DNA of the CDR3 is TGTGCCAGCAGCGTAGTCGGACAGAACTATGGCTACACCTTC. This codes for CASSVVGQNYGYTF. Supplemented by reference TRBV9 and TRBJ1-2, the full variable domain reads DSGVTQTPKHLITATGQRVTLRCSPRSGDLSVYWYQQSLDQGLQFLIQYYNGEERAKGNILERFSAQQFPDLHSELNLSSLELGDSALYFCASSVVGQNYGYTFGSGTRLTVV.

The CDR3, as DNA: TGTGCCAGCAGGCCCCAGGGGGCTAGCTATGGCTACACCTTC. Residues: CASRPQGASYGYTF. V gene TRBV28 combines with J gene TRBJ1-2; 8 nucleotides line up with TRBD1. Germline assignment: CDR1 MDHEN and CDR2 SYDVKM. The CDR3 is 14 residues long. Losses at the gene ends were 6 bases for V and 4 bases for J; bases not matched to a gene: 7.

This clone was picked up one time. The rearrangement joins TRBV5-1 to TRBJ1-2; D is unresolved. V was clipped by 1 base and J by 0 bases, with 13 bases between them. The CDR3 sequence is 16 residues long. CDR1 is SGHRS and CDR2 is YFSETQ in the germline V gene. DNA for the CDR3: TGCGCCAGCAGCTTGCGGGGTTACGGATCTAACTATGGCTACACCTTC. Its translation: CASSLRGYGSNYGYTF.

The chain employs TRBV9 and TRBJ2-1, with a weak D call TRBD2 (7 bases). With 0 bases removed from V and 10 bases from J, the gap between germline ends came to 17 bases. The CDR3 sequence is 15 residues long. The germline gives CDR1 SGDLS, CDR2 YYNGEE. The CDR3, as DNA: TGTGCCAGCAGCGTAGCTACGGGGGGCCAGGGAGAGCAGTTCTTC. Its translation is CASSVATGGQGEQFF. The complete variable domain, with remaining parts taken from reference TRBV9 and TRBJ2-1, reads DSGVTQTPKHLITATGQRVTLRCSPRSGDLSVYWYQQSLDQGLQFLIQYYNGEERAKGNILERFSAQQFPDLHSELNLSSLELGDSALYFCASSVATGGQGEQFFGPGTRLTVL.